This TCR beta chain was recovered during a study of PD-1 blockade in classical Hodgkin lymphoma. General study results and limits: A significant rise in TCR diversity by C4D1 was seen for CD4+ but not CD8+ cells. Newly diagnosed patients were said to have less baseline TCR diversity than healthy donors did. Still unresolved is the cause of the repertoire differences, which may be disease activity or prior therapy. Lower baseline TCR diversity marked trial partial responders and progressors.

Sequencing used immunoSEQ multiplex PCR; TCRdb keeps in-frame clones, though not all of them. The top ten hold roughly 51% of the sample, which has a few thousand clones, about two thirds seen once. Every patient relapsed after autologous stem cell transplantation, and brentuximab vedotin exposure varied. The germline gives CDR1 MNHEY, CDR2 SVGAGI. V lost 6 bases to trimming and J lost 5 bases; unmatched junction nucleotides: 7. The length of the CDR3 is 14 residues. Comments on this clone: Its antigen is still unknown.

The receptor was isolated from a human donor with classical Hodgkin lymphoma. This sequence joins TRBV6-5 and TRBJ1-5; 7 nucleotides agree with TRBD1. This material consisted of peripheral blood mononuclear cells (PBMCs), taken at baseline. The CDR3 region has the DNA TGTGCCAGCAGCCTTACAGGGGTAGATCAGCCCCAGCATTTT. This sequence encodes CASSLTGVDQPQHF.